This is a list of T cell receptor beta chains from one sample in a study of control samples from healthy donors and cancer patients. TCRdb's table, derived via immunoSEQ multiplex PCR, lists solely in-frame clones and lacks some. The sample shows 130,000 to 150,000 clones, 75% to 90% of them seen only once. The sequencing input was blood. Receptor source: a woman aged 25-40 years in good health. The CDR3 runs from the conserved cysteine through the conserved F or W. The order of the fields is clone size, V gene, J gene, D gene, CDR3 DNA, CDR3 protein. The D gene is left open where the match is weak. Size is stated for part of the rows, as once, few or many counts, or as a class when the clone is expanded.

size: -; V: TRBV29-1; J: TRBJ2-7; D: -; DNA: TGCAGCGTTGTAGAAGGGGGAGCCGGCGAGCAGTACTTC; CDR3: CSVVEGGAGEQYF
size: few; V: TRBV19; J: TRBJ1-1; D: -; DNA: TGTGCCAGTAGTATAAACCCAGGGGACACTGAAGCTTTCTTT; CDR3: CASSINPGDTEAFF
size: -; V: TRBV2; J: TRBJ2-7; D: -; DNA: TGTGCCAGCGACAGGAGGAACGAGCAGTACTTC; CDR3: CASDRRNEQYF
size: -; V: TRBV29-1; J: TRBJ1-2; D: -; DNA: TGCAGCGTTGAATCCGGGAACTATGGCTACACCTTC; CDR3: CSVESGNYGYTF
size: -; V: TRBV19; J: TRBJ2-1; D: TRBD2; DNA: TGTGCCAGTATTGCGGGAGGTTCCTACAATGAGCAGTTCTTC; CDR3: CASIAGGSYNEQFF
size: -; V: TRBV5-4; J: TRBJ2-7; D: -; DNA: TGTGCCAGCAGCTCCCGATACGAGCAGTACTTC; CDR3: CASSSRYEQYF
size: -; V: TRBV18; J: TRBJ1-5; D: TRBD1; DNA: TGTGCCAGCTCATTCGGACAGGTTAGCAATCAGCCCCAGCATTTT; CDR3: CASSFGQVSNQPQHF
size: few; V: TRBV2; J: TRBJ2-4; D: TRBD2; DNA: TGTGCCAGCAGTGGACGACTAGCGGGGGACATTCAGTACTTC; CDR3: CASSGRLAGDIQYF
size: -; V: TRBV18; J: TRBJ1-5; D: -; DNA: TGTGCCAGCTCACCACTCGGGAGCGCAGGTCAGCCCCAGCATTTT; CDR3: CASSPLGSAGQPQHF
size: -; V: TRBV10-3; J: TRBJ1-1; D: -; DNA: TGTGCCATCACCGAGACTCCGACGGGTGAAGCTTTCTTT; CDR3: CAITETPTGEAFF
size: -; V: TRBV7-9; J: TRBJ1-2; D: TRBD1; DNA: TGTGCCAGCAGCTGGGAGGGACAGGGTACCTATGGCTACACCTTC; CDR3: CASSWEGQGTYGYTF
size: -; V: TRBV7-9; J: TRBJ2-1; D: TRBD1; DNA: TGTGCCAGTCACAGGGGCAGCTCCTACAATGAGCAGTTCTTC; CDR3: CASHRGSSYNEQFF
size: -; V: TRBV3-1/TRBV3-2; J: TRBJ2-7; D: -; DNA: TGTGCCAGCAGCAACGCGGGTTCCTACGAGCAGTACTTC; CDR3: CASSNAGSYEQYF
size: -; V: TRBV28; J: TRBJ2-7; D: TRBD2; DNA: TGTGCCAGCAGGCCTTCAGCGGGAGCCGAGCAGTACTTC; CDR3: CASRPSAGAEQYF
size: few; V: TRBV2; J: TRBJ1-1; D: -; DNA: TGTGCCAGCAGGCCGTGGGAAGGTACTGAAGCTTTCTTT; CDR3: CASRPWEGTEAFF
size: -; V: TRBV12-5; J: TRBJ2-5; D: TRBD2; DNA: TGTGCCATTAAGGGGCGGGAGAAGGAAGAGACCCAGTACTTC; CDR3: CAIKGREKEETQYF
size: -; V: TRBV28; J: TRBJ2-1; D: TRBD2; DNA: TGTGCCAGCAGTTCTCGGACTAGCGGAGTCTACAATGAGCAGTTCTTC; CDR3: CASSSRTSGVYNEQFF
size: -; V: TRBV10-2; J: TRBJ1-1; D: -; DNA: TGCGCCAGCAATTTGCGGTCCGAAGCGAACACTGAAGCTTTCTTT; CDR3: CASNLRSEANTEAFF
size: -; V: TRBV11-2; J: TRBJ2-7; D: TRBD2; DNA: TGTGCCAGCAGCTTAGCGGGAGGGCCGTACGAGCAGTACTTC; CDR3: CASSLAGGPYEQYF
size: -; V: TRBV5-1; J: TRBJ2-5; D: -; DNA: TGCGCCAGCAGCTCCGACCCCGGCGGGCAAGAGACCCAGTACTTC; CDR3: CASSSDPGGQETQYF
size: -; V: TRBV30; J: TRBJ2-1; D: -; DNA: TGTGCCTGGACCTTCGGGAACAATGAGCAGTTCTTC; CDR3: CAWTFGNNEQFF
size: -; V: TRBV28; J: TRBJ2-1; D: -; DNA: TGTGCCAGCAGTTTATTTCATGGGGGTTCCTACAATGAGCAGTTCTTC; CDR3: CASSLFHGGSYNEQFF
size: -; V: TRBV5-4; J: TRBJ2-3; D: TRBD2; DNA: TGTGCCAGCAGCTCGGGACTAGCGGGAGTGGTAACAGATACGCAGTATTTT; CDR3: CASSSGLAGVVTDTQYF
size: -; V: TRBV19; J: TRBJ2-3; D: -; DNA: TGTGCCAGTAGTATAGAAGGGGGAACAGATACGCAGTATTTT; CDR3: CASSIEGGTDTQYF
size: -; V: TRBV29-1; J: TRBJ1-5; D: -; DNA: TGCAGCGTTGGGGGTCCCAATCAGCCCCAGCATTTT; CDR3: CSVGGPNQPQHF
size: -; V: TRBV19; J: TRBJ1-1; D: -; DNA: TGTGCCAGTAGTATATCGGGGGCCAACACTGAAGCTTTCTTT; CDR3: CASSISGANTEAFF
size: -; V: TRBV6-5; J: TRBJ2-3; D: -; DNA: TGTGCCAGCAGTTATCGGTCAGATACGCAGTATTTT; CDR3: CASSYRSDTQYF
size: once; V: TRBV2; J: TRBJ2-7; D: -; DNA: TGTGCCAGCAGTGAATACGAGCAGTACTTC; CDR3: CASSEYEQYF